Given below is one TCR beta chain in context. Produced via immunoSEQ multiplex PCR; TCRdb's table is partial and in-frame only. Among about 88,000 clones, just over 90% were seen once, and the ten largest hold about 8.8%. This entry belongs to a study of control samples from healthy donors and cancer patients. Germline V lookup: CDR1 LGHNA, CDR2 YNFKEQ. V was trimmed by 1 base and J by 5 bases, leaving 12 bases between them. The CDR3 covers 15 residues. Sequencing was performed on blood. This receptor was taken from a young man in good health. The chain has TRBV4-2 and TRBJ2-1, with D possibly matching TRBD2 (6 bases). As DNA, the CDR3 is TGTGCCAGCAGCCAAGTTGGCGGGGAGGACAATGAGCAGTTCTTC. Protein sequence: CASSQVGGEDNEQFF.